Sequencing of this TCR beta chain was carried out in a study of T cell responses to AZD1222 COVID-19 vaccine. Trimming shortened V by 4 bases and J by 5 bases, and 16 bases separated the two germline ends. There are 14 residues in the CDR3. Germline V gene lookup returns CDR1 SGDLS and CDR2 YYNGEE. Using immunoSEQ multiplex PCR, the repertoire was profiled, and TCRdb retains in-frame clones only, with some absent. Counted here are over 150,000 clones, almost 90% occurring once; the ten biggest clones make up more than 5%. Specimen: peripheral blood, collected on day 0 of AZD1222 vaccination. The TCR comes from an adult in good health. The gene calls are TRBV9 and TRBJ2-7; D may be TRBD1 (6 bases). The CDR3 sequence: CASSSSPRGDEQYF. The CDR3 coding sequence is TGTGCCAGCAGCTCCAGTCCCAGGGGCGACGAGCAGTACTTC. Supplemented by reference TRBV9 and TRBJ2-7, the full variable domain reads DSGVTQTPKHLITATGQRVTLRCSPRSGDLSVYWYQQSLDQGLQFLIQYYNGEERAKGNILERFSAQQFPDLHSELNLSSLELGDSALYFCASSSSPRGDEQYFGPGTRLTVT.